The following is a T cell receptor (beta chain) sequence with its context. No antigen is known for it. These data belong to a study of cytomegalovirus exposure and HLA in healthy donors. Whole-study findings and limits: The study labeled more than 150 TCR beta chains cytomegalovirus-associated. The Asian-associated ancestry cluster reportedly had fewer N-insertions than the approximately 670-donor mean in a later analysis.

With 3 bases removed from V and 2 bases from J, the gap between germline ends came to 9 bases. This CDR3 spans 14 amino acids. Germline assignment: CDR1 LNHNV and CDR2 YYDKDF (reference sequence). Primers: 60 Vbeta forward and 13 Jbeta reverse. Clones were sequenced by immunoSEQ multiplex PCR, and TCRdb holds only the in-frame ones, with some missing. There are 65,000 to 95,000 clones in the sample; 78% occur only once, and roughly 2.6% lies in the top ten. The TCR sequence derives from a male donor in good health and CMV-seropositive. Sequencing input: PBMCs. The J gene is TRBJ2-3, the V gene TRBV15; D is uncertain. For the CDR3, the DNA is TGTGCCACCAGCAGTCCCCAAAACACAGATACGCAGTATTTT. Residues: CATSSPQNTDTQYF.